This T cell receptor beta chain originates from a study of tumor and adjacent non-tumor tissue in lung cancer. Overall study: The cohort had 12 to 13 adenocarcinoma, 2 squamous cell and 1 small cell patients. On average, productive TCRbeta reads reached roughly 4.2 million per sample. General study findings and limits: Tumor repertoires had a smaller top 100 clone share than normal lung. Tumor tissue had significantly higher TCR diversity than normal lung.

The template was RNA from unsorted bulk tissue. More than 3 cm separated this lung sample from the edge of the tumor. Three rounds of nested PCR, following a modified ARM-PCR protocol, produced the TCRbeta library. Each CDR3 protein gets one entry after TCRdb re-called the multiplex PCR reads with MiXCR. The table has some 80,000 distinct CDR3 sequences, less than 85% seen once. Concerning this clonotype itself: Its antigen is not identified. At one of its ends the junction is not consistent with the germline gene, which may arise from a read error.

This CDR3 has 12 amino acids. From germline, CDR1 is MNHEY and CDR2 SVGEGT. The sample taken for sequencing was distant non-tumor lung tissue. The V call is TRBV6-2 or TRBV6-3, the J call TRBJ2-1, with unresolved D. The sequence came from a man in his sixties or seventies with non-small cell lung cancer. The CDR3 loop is CAISYVVGDQFF. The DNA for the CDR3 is TGTGCCATCAGTTACGTCGTTGGCGACCAGTTCTTC.